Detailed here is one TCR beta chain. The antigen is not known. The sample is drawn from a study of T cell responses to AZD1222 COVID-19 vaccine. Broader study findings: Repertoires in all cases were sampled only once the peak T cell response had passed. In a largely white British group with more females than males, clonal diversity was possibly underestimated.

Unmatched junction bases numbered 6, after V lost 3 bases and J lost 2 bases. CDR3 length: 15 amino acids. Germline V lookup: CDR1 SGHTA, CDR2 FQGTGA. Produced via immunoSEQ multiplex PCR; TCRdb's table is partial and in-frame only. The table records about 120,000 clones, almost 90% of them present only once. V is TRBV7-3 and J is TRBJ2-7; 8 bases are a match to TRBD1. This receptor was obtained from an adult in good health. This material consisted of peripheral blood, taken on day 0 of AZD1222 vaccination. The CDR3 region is CASSLGTGDTYEQYF. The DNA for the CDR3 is TGTGCCAGCAGCTTGGGGACAGGAGACACCTACGAGCAGTACTTC.